This TCR beta chain was retrieved from a study of blood T cells in healthy people across ages. Study context: Roughly one uniquely barcoded beta molecule per two T cells was captured.

For the second PCR, which ran for about 6 to 11 cycles, a sample-barcoded 5' primer and a J-beta primer mix were used. Each CDR3 protein is one row after TCRdb ran MiXCR on the 5' RACE reads. This repertoire shows about 1.5 million distinct CDR3 sequences, around 40% found once; its top ten account for approximately 4%. The V end lost 0 bases, the J end lost 9 bases, and 4 bases lay between the germline ends. The CDR3 runs 11 residues. Germline CDR1 is LGHNA and CDR2 is YSLEER. This clonotype was counted many times. The sample was blood. This TCR derives from a woman under 30 in good health. The chain couples TRBV4-3 to TRBJ2-3; no firm D call. The CDR3 protein is CASSQDGTQYF. CDR3 nucleotides: TGCGCCAGCAGCCAAGACGGCACGCAGTATTTT.